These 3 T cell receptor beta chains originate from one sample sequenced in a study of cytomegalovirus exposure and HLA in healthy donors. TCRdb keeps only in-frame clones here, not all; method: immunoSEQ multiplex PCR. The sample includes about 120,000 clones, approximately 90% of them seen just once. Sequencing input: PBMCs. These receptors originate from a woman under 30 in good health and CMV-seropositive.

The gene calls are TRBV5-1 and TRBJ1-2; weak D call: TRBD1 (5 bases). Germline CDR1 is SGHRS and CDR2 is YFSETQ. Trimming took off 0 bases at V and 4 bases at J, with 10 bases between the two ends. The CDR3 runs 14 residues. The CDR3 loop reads CASSLGEGSYGYTF. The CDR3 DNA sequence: TGCGCCAGCAGCTTGGGGGAGGGGAGCTATGGCTACACCTTC.

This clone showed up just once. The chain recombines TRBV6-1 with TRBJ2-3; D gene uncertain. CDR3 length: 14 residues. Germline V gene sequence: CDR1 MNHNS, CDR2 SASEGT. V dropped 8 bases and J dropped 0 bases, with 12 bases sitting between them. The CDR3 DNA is TGTGCCAGCGTTTTAACAGCTAGCACAGATACGCAGTATTTT. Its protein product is CASVLTASTDTQYF.

For the CDR3, the DNA is TGTGCCAGCAGTTTATCGGGGGAGTGGGGCAGTAACTATGGCTACACCTTC. Protein: CASSLSGEWGSNYGYTF. This chain links TRBV28 with TRBJ1-2; possible D gene TRBD1, 5 bases. The CDR3 is 17 amino acids. CDR1 is MDHEN and CDR2 is SYDVKM in the germline V gene. V lost 1 base and J lost 1, with 16 bases in between.